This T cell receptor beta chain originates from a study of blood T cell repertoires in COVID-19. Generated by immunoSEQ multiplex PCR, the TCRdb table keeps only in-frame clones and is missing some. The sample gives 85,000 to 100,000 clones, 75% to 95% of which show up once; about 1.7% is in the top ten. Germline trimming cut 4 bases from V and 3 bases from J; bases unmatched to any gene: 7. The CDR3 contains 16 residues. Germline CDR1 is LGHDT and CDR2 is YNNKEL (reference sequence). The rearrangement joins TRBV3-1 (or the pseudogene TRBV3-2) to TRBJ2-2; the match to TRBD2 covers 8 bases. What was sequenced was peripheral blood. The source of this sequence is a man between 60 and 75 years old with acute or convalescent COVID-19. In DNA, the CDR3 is TGTGCCAGCAGCCGATTGGGAGCGGGGGACACCGGGGAGCTGTTTTTT. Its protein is CASSRLGAGDTGELFF.